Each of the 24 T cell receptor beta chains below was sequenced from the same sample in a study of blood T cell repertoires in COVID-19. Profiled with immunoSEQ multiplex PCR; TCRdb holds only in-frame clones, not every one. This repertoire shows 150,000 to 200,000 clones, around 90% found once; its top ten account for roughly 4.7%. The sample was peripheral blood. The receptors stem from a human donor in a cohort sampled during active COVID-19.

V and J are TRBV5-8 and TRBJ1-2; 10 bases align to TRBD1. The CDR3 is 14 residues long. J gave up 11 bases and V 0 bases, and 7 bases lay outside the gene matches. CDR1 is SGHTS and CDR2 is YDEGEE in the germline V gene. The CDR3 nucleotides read TGTGCCAGCAGCTTGGCCCGGGACAGGGGCCAGTACACCTTC. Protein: CASSLARDRGQYTF.

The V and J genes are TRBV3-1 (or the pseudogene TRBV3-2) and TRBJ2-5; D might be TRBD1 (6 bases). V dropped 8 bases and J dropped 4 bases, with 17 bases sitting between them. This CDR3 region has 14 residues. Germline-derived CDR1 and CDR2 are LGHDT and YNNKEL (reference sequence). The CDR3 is CASAPTGPAETQYF. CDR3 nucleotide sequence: TGTGCCAGCGCGCCAACAGGGCCAGCAGAGACCCAGTACTTC.

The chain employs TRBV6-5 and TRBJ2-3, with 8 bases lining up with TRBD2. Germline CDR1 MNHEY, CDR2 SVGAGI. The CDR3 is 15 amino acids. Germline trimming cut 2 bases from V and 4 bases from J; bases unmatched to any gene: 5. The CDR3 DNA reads TGTGCCAGCAGTTACGGCGGACTAGCAGCAGATACGCAGTATTTT. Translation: CASSYGGLAADTQYF.

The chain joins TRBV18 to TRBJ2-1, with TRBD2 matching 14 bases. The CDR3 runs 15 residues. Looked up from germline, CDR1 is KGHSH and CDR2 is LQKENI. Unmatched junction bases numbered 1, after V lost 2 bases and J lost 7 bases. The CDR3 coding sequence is TGTGCCAGCTCACCAGGACTAGCGGGAGGTAATGAGCAGTTCTTC. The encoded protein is CASSPGLAGGNEQFF.

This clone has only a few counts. As DNA, the CDR3 is TGTGCCAGCAGCTTAGGGGCCGGGAACGCGGACGAGCAGTACTTC. It translates to CASSLGAGNADEQYF. J is TRBJ2-7 and V is TRBV13, with D possibly being TRBD2 (5 bases). Germline-derived CDR1 and CDR2 are PRHDT and FYEKMQ (reference sequence). V lost 0 bases to trimming and J lost 5 bases, with 14 bases between them. The CDR3 consists of 15 residues.

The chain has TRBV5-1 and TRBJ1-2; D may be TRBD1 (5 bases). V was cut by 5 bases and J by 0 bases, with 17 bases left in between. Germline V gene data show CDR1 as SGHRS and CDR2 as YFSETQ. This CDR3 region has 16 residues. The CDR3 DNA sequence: TGCGCCAGCAGATGGGACTGGGACCGGACTAACTATGGCTACACCTTC. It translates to CASRWDWDRTNYGYTF.

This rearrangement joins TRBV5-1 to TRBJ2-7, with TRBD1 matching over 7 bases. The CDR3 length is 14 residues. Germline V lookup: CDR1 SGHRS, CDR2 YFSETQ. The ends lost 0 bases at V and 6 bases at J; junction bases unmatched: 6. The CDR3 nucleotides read TGCGCCAGCAGCTTGGGGAGACAGGGATCCGAGCAGTACTTC. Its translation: CASSLGRQGSEQYF.

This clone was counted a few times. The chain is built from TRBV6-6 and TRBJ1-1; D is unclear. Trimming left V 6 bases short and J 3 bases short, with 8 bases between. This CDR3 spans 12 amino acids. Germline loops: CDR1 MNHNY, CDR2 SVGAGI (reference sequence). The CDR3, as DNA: TGTGCCAGCAGCCTATCGGACACTGAAGCTTTCTTT. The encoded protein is CASSLSDTEAFF.

CDR3 region: CASSTGTSGGQETQYF. The CDR3 DNA follows: TGTGCCAGTAGTACGGGGACTAGCGGGGGCCAAGAGACCCAGTACTTC. The chain has TRBV19 and TRBJ2-5; 14 bases fit TRBD2. V lost 4 bases, J lost 1 base, and 2 bases stayed unmatched. The CDR3 is 16 residues long. Looked up from germline, CDR1 is LNHDA and CDR2 is SQIVND (reference sequence).

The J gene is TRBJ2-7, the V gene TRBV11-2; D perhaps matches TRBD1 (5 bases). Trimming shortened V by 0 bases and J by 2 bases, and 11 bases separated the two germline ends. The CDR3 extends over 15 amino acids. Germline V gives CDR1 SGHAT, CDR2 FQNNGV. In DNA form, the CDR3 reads TGTGCCAGCAGCTTAGAGTGGCAGGGTACCTACGAGCAGTACTTC. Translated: CASSLEWQGTYEQYF. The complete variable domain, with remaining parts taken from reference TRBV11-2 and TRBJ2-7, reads EAGVAQSPRYKIIEKRQSVAFWCNPISGHATLYWYQQILGQGPKLLIQFQNNGVVDDSQLPKDRFSAERLKGVDSTLKIQPAKLEDSAVYLCASSLEWQGTYEQYFGPGTRLTVT.

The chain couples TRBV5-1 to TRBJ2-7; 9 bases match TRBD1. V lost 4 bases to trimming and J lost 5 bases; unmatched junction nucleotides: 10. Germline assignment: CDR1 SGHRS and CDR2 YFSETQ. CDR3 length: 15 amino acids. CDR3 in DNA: TGCGCCAGCAGCCGATCGAAACAGGGGGCCCACGAGCAGTACTTC. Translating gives CASSRSKQGAHEQYF.

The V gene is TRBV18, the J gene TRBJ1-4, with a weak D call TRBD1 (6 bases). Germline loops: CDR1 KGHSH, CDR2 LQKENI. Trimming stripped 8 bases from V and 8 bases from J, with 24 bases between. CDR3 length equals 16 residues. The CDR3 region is CASRLGLSGAPEKLFF. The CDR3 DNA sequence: TGTGCCAGCCGACTGGGATTATCAGGGGCCCCGGAAAAACTGTTTTTT.

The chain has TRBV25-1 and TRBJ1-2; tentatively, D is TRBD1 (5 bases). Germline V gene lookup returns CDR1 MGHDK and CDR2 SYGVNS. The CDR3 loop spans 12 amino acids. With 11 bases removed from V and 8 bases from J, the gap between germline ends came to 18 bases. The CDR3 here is CARGRGGGGYTF. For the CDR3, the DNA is TGTGCCCGCGGGCGGGGGGGAGGCGGCTACACCTTC.

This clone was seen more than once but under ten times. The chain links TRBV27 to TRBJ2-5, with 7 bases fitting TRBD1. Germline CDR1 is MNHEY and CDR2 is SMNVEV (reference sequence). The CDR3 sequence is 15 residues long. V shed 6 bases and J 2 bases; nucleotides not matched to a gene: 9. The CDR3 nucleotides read TGTGCCAGCAGCCGATTACAGGGGCAGCAAGAGACCCAGTACTTC. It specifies CASSRLQGQQETQYF.

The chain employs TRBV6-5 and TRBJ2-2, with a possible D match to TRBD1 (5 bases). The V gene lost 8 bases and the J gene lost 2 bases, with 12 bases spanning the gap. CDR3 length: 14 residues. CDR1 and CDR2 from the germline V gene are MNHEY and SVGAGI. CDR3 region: CASERQPNTGELFF. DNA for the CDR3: TGTGCCAGCGAACGACAGCCCAACACCGGGGAGCTGTTTTTT.

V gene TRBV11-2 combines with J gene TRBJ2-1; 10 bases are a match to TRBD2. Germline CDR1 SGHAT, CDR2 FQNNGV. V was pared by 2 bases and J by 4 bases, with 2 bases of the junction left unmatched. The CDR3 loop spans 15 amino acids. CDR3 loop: CASSLPTSGYNEQFF. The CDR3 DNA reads TGTGCCAGCAGCTTACCGACTAGCGGGTACAATGAGCAGTTCTTC.

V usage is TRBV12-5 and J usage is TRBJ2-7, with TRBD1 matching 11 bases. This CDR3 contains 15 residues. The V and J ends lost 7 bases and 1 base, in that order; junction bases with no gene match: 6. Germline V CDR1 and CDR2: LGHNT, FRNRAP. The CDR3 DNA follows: TGTGCTAGTGCAGGGACAGGGGGACAATCCTACGAGCAGTACTTC. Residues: CASAGTGGQSYEQYF.

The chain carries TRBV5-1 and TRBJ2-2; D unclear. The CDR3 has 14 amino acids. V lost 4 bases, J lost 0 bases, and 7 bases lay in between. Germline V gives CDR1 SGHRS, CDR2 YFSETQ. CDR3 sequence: CASSARPNTGELFF. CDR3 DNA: TGCGCCAGCAGCGCGAGGCCGAACACCGGGGAGCTGTTTTTT.

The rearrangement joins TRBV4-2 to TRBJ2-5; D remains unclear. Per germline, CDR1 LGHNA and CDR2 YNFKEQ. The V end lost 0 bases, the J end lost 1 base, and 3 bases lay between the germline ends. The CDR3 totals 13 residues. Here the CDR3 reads CASSQELQETQYF. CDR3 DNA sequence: TGTGCCAGCAGCCAAGAACTCCAAGAGACCCAGTACTTC.

The CDR3 sequence is CASSQDGGGTNEKLFF. In nucleotides, the CDR3 is TGCGCCAGCAGCCAAGATGGGGGCGGGACTAATGAAAAACTGTTTTTT. This chain links TRBV4-3 with TRBJ1-4, with D possibly TRBD1 on 6 matching bases. V shed 0 bases and J shed 2 bases, with 10 bases lying between them. Germline CDR1 is LGHNA and CDR2 is YSLEER. CDR3 length equals 16 residues.

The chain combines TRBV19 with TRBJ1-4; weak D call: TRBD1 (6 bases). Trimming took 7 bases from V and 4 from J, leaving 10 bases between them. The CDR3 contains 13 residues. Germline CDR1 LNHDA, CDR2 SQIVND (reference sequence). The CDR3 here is CASTGRGNEKLFF. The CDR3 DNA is TGTGCCAGTACGGGCAGGGGTAATGAAAAACTGTTTTTT.

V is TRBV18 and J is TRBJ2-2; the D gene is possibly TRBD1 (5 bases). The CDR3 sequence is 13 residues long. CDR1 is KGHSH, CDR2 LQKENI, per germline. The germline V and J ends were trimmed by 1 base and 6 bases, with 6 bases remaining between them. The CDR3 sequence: CASSPQGAGELFF. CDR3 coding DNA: TGTGCCAGCTCACCACAAGGGGCCGGGGAGCTGTTTTTT.

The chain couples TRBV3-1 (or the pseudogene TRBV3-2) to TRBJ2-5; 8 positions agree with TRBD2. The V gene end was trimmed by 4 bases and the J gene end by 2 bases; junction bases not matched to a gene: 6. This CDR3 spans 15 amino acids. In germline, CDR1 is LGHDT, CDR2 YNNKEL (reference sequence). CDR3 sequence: CASSRAGDHQETQYF. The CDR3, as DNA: TGTGCCAGCAGCCGAGCGGGGGACCATCAAGAGACCCAGTACTTC.

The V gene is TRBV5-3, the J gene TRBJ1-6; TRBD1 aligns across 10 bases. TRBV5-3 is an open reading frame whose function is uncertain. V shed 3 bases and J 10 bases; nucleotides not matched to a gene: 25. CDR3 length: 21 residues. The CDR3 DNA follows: TGTGCCAGAAGCTCCCTAAAAGCCGGGACAGGGGTAGCCCCGAGACCCTCACCCCTCCACTTT. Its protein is CARSSLKAGTGVAPRPSPLHF.